This paragraph covers one T cell receptor (beta chain) sequence. No cognate antigen has been identified for it. No quality values exist for individual bases; no much larger clone is one base distant. The entry originates in a study of blood T cell repertoires in COVID-19 (TCRdb year 2020). Concerning the study at large: Samples covering the acute and convalescent phases of COVID-19 were provided by collaborators in the United States, Italy and Spain. The dataset comprised deeply sampled blood TCRbeta repertoires from subjects exposed to, actively infected with, or recovered from COVID-19. The prospective study material was composed of cDNA or gDNA derived from T cells, B-cell-depleted T cells, or PBMCs. The repertoires were released in a freely available public database intended as a resource for research on the immune response to SARS-CoV-2. Nearly every sample came with metadata listing a de-identified subject ID, COVID-19 status, age in years and sex. Samples came from the ongoing ImmuneRACE study (first 160 participants) plus 1,254 subjects from 6 global collaborators. Where available, HLA class I and class II types were obtained from metadata supplied by the sample provider rather than from assay-based typing.

In the prospective study, participants were about 18 to 90 years old, resided in about two dozen geographic areas of the United States, and were enrolled through a virtual design. In the prospective study, cohorts were assigned on the basis of participant-reported clinical history obtained from a screening survey and a study questionnaire. Recovered participants in ImmuneRACE Cohort 3 were defined by two consecutive negative NP/OP PCR tests, clearance by a healthcare professional, or resolution of symptoms. Mobile phlebotomists in the prospective study collected whole blood, serum and a nasopharyngeal or oropharyngeal swab from every participant. Participants in the prospective study had the option to provide additional blood draws and questionnaires over an approximately 2-month period. Before DNA extraction, prospective study blood samples were shipped either frozen or at room temperature. Trimming at the junction amounts to 5 bases on V and 6 bases on J, and the germline ends lie 13 bases apart. The CDR3, from cysteine to phenylalanine, totals 13 residues. Solely the CDR3 DNA is kept, with 39 bases framed from the first base. CDR1 SGHTA and CDR2 FQGTGA are derived from the germline V gene.

TCRbeta CDR3 regions were amplified from genomic DNA using the immunoSEQ Assay, a bias-controlled multiplex PCR. As for how the authors treated the data: Nucleated cell counts per sample were estimated from amplification of reference gene primers within the assay. To quantify the absolute abundance of each unique TCRbeta CDR3 rearrangement, sequence reads were collapsed and filtered. For each sample, productive Simpson clonality was calculated by taking the square root of Simpson's diversity index across productive rearrangements. The table comes from immuneACCESS by way of TCRdb, which keeps in-frame sequences with V and J called. Part of the clones is missing from these tables; in studies checked, under half for an unresolved V gene and the rest for unknown reasons. V, J and clone size are those of that table, while D and trimming were read from the DNA. The sample yields 200,000 to 250,000 clones; about 85% were counted once. The ten largest clones represent under 14% of the sample.

Summary of the overall study and its limitations: Clinical and demographic metadata were provided uncurated, with the amount varying by source and participant.

The TCR sequence derives from a man younger than 40 who had recovered from COVID-19. Rearrangement joined TRBV7-3 to TRBJ1-1, with no confidently assigned D gene. The material sequenced was PBMCs or T cells enriched from blood (not recorded which). The DNA sequence is given as TGTGCCAGCAGCCTCCTCGGTCACTCTGAAGCTTTCTTT. It is translated as CASSLLGHSEAFF.